A selection of T cell receptor beta chains follows, all from one sample in a study of blood T cell repertoires in COVID-19. The repertoire was sequenced with immunoSEQ multiplex PCR; TCRdb's copy has only in-frame clones and lacks some. The sample records roughly 220,000 clones, 84% being singletons. The sequencing sample was made of PBMCs or T cells enriched from blood (not recorded which). The receptor source for this set is a woman aged 40-49 years who had recovered from COVID-19. The CDR3 runs from the conserved cysteine through the conserved F or W. A D gene is named only where the DNA matches it firmly. The size field is filled for only some rows; it gives once, few, many or a size class.

d_gene | j_gene | abundance | v_gene | CDR3aa | CDR3nt
TRBD2 | TRBJ2-1 | once | TRBV27 | CASSSGLAGGRGFF | TGTGCCAGCAGTTCCGGACTAGCGGGAGGTAGGGGGTTCTTC
NA | TRBJ2-3 | NA | TRBV6-5 | CASSYSGRRDTQYF | TGTGCCAGCAGTTACTCGGGGCGGAGAGATACGCAGTATTTT
NA | TRBJ2-7 | NA | TRBV28 | CASSPFYLGQGSYEQYF | TGTGCCAGCAGTCCCTTCTATCTGGGACAAGGGTCCTACGAGCAGTACTTC
NA | TRBJ1-1 | NA | TRBV11-2 | CASSLTTAGAEAFF | TGTGCCAGCAGCCTAACGACAGCAGGGGCTGAAGCTTTCTTT
NA | TRBJ1-1 | NA | TRBV3-1/TRBV3-2 | CASSYNRENTEAFF | TGTGCCAGCAGCTACAACAGGGAGAACACTGAAGCTTTCTTT
NA | TRBJ1-2 | NA | TRBV6-1 | CASSEARRGGGYTF | TGTGCCAGCAGTGAAGCCCGCAGGGGCGGCGGCTACACCTTC
TRBD1 | TRBJ1-1 | NA | TRBV9 | CASSVADRQGADTEAFF | TGTGCCAGCAGCGTAGCCGATAGACAGGGGGCGGACACTGAAGCTTTCTTT
NA | TRBJ1-2 | NA | TRBV19 | CASSIRRGYGYTF | TGTGCCAGTAGTATCCGTCGAGGTTATGGCTACACCTTC
NA | TRBJ1-4 | NA | TRBV28 | CASTPTGPNEKLFF | TGTGCCAGCACCCCGACAGGCCCTAATGAAAAACTGTTTTTT
TRBD2 | TRBJ2-2 | NA | TRBV4-1 | CASSQGLGSGRVVGELFF | TGCGCCAGCAGCCAAGGACTAGGAAGCGGGAGGGTAGTGGGGGAGCTGTTTTTT
TRBD1 | TRBJ1-1 | NA | TRBV6-5 | CASTKGTGVNTEAFF | TGTGCCAGCACCAAAGGGACAGGGGTGAACACTGAAGCTTTCTTT
TRBD1 | TRBJ2-4 | NA | TRBV2 | CATYRGRNDIQYF | TGTGCCACCTACAGGGGGCGGAATGACATTCAGTACTTC
NA | TRBJ1-3 | NA | TRBV12-3/TRBV12-4 | CASSYQGVNTIYF | TGTGCCAGCAGTTACCAGGGTGTGAACACCATATATTTT
NA | TRBJ2-4 | NA | TRBV7-2 | CASTLDYAGALAKNIQYF | TGTGCCAGCACCTTAGATTATGCAGGGGCCTTAGCCAAAAACATTCAGTACTTC
TRBD1 | TRBJ1-3 | NA | TRBV4-1 | CASSQTGGPGNTIYF | TGCGCCAGCAGCCAAACAGGGGGCCCCGGAAACACCATATATTTT
NA | TRBJ1-5 | few | TRBV28 | CASSFPRGQGSEPQHF | TGTGCCAGCAGTTTCCCCCGAGGGCAGGGGAGTGAGCCCCAGCATTTT
TRBD1 | TRBJ2-1 | NA | TRBV18 | CASSPLTGVNEQFF | TGTGCCAGCTCACCACTAACAGGGGTCAATGAGCAGTTCTTC
TRBD1 | TRBJ1-6 | NA | TRBV10-3 | CAIGRWGQGDSPLHF | TGTGCCATCGGTCGTTGGGGACAGGGTGATTCACCCCTCCACTTT
TRBD1 | TRBJ2-1 | NA | TRBV5-1 | CASSLGSYRGPYNEQFF | TGCGCCAGCAGCTTGGGATCCTACAGGGGCCCCTACAATGAGCAGTTCTTC
NA | TRBJ1-2 | NA | TRBV29-1 | CSVEAPREGWGYTF | TGCAGCGTTGAAGCCCCCCGGGAGGGGTGGGGCTACACCTTC
NA | TRBJ1-5 | NA | TRBV3-1/TRBV3-2 | CASSQAGNSNQPQHF | TGTGCCAGCAGCCAAGCAGGGAATAGCAATCAGCCCCAGCATTTT
TRBD2 | TRBJ2-2 | NA | TRBV14 | CASSQGLATGELFF | TGTGCCAGCAGCCAGGGACTAGCGACCGGGGAGCTGTTTTTT
TRBD1 | TRBJ2-5 | NA | TRBV5-1 | CASSLAQGQGVHWTQYF | TGCGCCAGCAGCTTGGCCCAAGGACAGGGGGTTCATTGGACCCAGTACTTC
NA | TRBJ2-5 | NA | TRBV7-3 | CASSLTQGETQYF | TGTGCCAGCAGCTTAACGCAGGGAGAGACCCAGTACTTC
TRBD1 | TRBJ2-7 | few | TRBV7-9 | CASSWGQGDEQYF | TGTGCCAGCAGCTGGGGACAGGGCGACGAGCAGTACTTC
TRBD2 | TRBJ2-1 | NA | TRBV5-1 | CASRGPRSGRLNEQFF | TGCGCCAGCCGGGGACCGAGAAGCGGGAGGCTGAATGAGCAGTTCTTC
NA | TRBJ2-7 | NA | TRBV5-1 | CASSLLAENYEQYF | TGCGCCAGCAGCCTCCTAGCCGAAAACTACGAGCAGTACTTC
TRBD2 | TRBJ2-2 | NA | TRBV5-1 | CASSSLLTSGPNTGELFF | TGCGCCAGCAGCTCCCTACTCACTAGCGGCCCGAACACCGGGGAGCTGTTTTTT
NA | TRBJ2-7 | NA | TRBV7-8 | CASSAKGAPYEQYF | TGTGCCAGCAGCGCCAAGGGAGCCCCCTACGAGCAGTACTTC
TRBD2 | TRBJ2-3 | once | TRBV9 | CASSPPGGRTDTQYF | TGTGCCAGCAGCCCCCCCGGCGGGAGGACAGATACGCAGTATTTT
NA | TRBJ2-5 | NA | TRBV7-6 | CASSYHPSAGDGSQETQYF | TGTGCCAGCAGCTACCACCCCTCGGCAGGGGACGGTAGCCAAGAGACCCAGTACTTC
TRBD2 | TRBJ2-5 | NA | TRBV7-9 | CASTSAGGLETQYF | TGTGCCAGCACCTCAGCGGGAGGGCTAGAGACCCAGTACTTC
TRBD2 | TRBJ2-2 | few | TRBV5-1 | CASSLNSGRYTGELFF | TGCGCCAGCAGCTTGAATAGCGGGAGATACACCGGGGAGCTGTTTTTT
NA | TRBJ1-5 | NA | TRBV7-2 | CASSLVFVGMGRQPQHF | TGTGCCAGCAGCTTAGTCTTTGTCGGGATGGGTCGTCAGCCCCAGCATTTT
NA | TRBJ1-2 | NA | TRBV13 | CASSEQQGTYGYTF | TGTGCCAGCAGCGAGCAACAGGGTACCTATGGCTACACCTTC
NA | TRBJ1-3 | NA | TRBV5-1 | CASSLGLSASGNTIYF | TGCGCCAGCAGCTTGGGGCTGAGCGCCTCTGGAAACACCATATATTTT
TRBD1 | TRBJ2-7 | NA | TRBV2 | CASSAGQGSTYEQYF | TGTGCCAGCAGCGCCGGACAGGGGTCAACCTACGAGCAGTACTTC
NA | TRBJ1-1 | NA | TRBV11-2 | CASSLTDYGEAFF | TGTGCCAGCAGTCTAACCGATTACGGTGAAGCTTTCTTT
NA | TRBJ1-1 | NA | TRBV18 | CASSAGGVRISEAFF | TGTGCCAGCTCAGCCGGGGGGGTAAGAATTTCTGAAGCTTTCTTT
TRBD1 | TRBJ1-5 | medium-sized | TRBV10-2 | CASSPGQAQPQHF | TGCGCCAGCAGTCCGGGACAGGCCCAGCCCCAGCATTTT